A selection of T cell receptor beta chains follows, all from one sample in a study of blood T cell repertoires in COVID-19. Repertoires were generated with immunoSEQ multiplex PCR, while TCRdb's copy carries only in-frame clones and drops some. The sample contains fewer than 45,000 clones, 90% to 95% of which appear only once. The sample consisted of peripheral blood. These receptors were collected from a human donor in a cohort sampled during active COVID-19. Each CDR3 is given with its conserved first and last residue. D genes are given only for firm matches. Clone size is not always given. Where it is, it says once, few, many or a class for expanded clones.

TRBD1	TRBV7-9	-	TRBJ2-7	TGTGCCAGCAGCGTGGGACAGGGATTCTCCTACGAGCAGTACTTC	CASSVGQGFSYEQYF
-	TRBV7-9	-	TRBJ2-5	TGTGCCAGCAGCTTAGGTCGGGGGAGCCCCGGCCAAGAGACCCAGTACTTC	CASSLGRGSPGQETQYF
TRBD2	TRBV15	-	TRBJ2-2	TGTGCCACCAGCAGAAAGCGGGGGGGGGCAGCGAACACCGGGGAGCTGTTTTTT	CATSRKRGGAANTGELFF
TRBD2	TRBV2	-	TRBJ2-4	TGTGCCAGCAGTCCAACTAGCGGGAATCACATTCAGTACTTC	CASSPTSGNHIQYF
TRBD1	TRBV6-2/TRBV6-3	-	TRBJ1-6	TGTGCCAGCAGTTACGGACAGGGTATCTCACCCCTCCACTTT	CASSYGQGISPLHF
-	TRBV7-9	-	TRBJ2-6	TGTGCCAGCAGCCGAATCGGGAAAACACAAAACTCTGGGGCCAACGTCCTGACTTTC	CASSRIGKTQNSGANVLTF
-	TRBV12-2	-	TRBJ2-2	TGTGCAAGGATGAGCGGGAGGGTCCACACCGGGGAGCTGTTTTTT	CARMSGRVHTGELFF
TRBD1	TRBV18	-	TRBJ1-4	TGTGCCAGCTCACGCCGACAGGGGGCTCATGAAAAACTGTTTTTT	CASSRRQGAHEKLFF
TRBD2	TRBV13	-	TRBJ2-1	TGTGCCAGCAGCCGCACAGGACTAGCAGACAATGAGCAGTTCTTC	CASSRTGLADNEQFF
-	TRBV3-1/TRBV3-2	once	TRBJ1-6	TGTGCCAGCAGCCAAACGTCATTCCGGAATTCACCCCTCCACTTT	CASSQTSFRNSPLHF
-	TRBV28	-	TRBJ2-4	TGTGCCAGCAGTTTCGGGAGCCTGGGGGCCAAAAACATTCAGTACTTC	CASSFGSLGAKNIQYF
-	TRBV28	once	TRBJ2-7	TGTGCCAGCAGTTTAATTAGCGAGCAGTACTTC	CASSLISEQYF
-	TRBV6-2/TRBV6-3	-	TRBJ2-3	TGTGCCAGCAGTTACGAGTTCCGGGGGGCCACAGATACGCAGTATTTT	CASSYEFRGATDTQYF
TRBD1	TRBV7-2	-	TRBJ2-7	TGTGCCAGCAGCTTACAGGGGACAGGCTACGAGCAGTACTTC	CASSLQGTGYEQYF
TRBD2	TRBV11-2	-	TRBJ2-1	TGTGCCAGCAGCGGGCTAGCGGGAAGGGGTGAGCAGTTCTTC	CASSGLAGRGEQFF
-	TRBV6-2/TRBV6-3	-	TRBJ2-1	TGTGCCAGCAGTTTGCTCGAGGACAATGAGCAGTTCTTC	CASSLLEDNEQFF
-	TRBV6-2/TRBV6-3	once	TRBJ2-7	TGTGCCAGCAGTTACGAGCAGGGCTCCTACGAGCAGTACTTC	CASSYEQGSYEQYF
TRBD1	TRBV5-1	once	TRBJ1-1	TGCGCCAGCAGCTTGGGGACAGGGATTAGGGAGAACACTGAAGCTTTCTTT	CASSLGTGIRENTEAFF
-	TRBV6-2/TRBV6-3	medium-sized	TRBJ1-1	TGTGCCAGCAGTTACTTAGCGGGCCTCGGAGCTGAAGCTTTCTTT	CASSYLAGLGAEAFF
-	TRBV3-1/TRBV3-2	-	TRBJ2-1	TGTGCCAGCAGCCAGGCCAATTACAATGAGCAGTTCTTC	CASSQANYNEQFF
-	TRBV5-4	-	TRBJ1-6	TGTGCCAGCAGCCCGGGGGGCAGACACAATTCACCCCTCCACTTT	CASSPGGRHNSPLHF
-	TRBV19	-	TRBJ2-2	TGTGCCAGCATAAACGAGGGCGCCGGGGAGCTGTTTTTT	CASINEGAGELFF
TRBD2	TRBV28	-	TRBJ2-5	TGTGCCAGCAGAACGCGGGGGGACGAGACCCAGTACTTC	CASRTRGDETQYF
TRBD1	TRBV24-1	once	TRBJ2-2	TGTGCCACCAGTGCCCACCCCGGGACAGGGGATTCCGGGGAGCTGTTTTTT	CATSAHPGTGDSGELFF
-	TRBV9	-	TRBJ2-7	TGTGCCAGCAGCGTATTCACTAACTACGAGCAGTACTTC	CASSVFTNYEQYF
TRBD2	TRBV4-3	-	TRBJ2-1	TGCGCCAGCAGCCAATTATCCCAAAGCGGGAGCTACAATGAGCAGTTCTTC	CASSQLSQSGSYNEQFF
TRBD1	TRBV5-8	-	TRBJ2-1	TGTGCCAGCAGCTTTGAACGGACAGGGGGCTATGAGCAGTTCTTC	CASSFERTGGYEQFF
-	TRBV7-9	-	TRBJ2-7	TGTGCCAGCAGCTTAGAGGGGGTGAGCGAGCAGTACTTC	CASSLEGVSEQYF
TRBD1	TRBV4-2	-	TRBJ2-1	TGTGCCAGCAGCCAAGATCCAGGGACAGGGCCGCTCAATGAGCAGTTCTTC	CASSQDPGTGPLNEQFF
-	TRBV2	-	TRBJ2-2	TGTGCCAGCTTCGAGGGGGCCGGGGAGCTGTTTTTT	CASFEGAGELFF
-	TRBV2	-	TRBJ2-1	TGTGCCAGCTCCACCGACGGGGTTCGCAATGAGCAGTTCTTC	CASSTDGVRNEQFF
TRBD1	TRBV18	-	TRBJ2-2	TGTGCCAGCTCACCACTCGTCAGGGGGCTCACCGGGGAGCTGTTTTTT	CASSPLVRGLTGELFF
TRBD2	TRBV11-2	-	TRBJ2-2	TGTGCCAGCAGCTTAGGACGCGGGAGGGGTACTAACACCGGGGAGCTGTTTTTT	CASSLGRGRGTNTGELFF